This T cell receptor (beta chain) originates from a study of blood T cells in healthy people across ages. CDR3 length: 17 residues. The V end was cut by 0 bases, the J end by 2 bases, with 15 bases between. CDR1 SGHTA and CDR2 FQGNSA come from the germline V gene. A J-beta primer mix and a sample-barcoded 5' primer were used in a second PCR of roughly 6 to 11 cycles. TCRdb reprocessed the 5' RACE reads with MiXCR, giving one entry per CDR3 protein. Found here are hundreds of thousands of distinct CDR3 sequences, around 45% of them singletons; the top ten hold approximately 20%. Each donor's blood draw was roughly 10 milliliters of peripheral blood.

Sequenced: blood. The chain joins TRBV7-2 to TRBJ2-3, with D unresolved. This clonotype was sampled from a man between 60 and 75 years old in good health. CDR3: CASSLAQTAYHTDTQYF. The CDR3 DNA is TGTGCCAGCAGCTTAGCGCAGACTGCCTACCACACAGATACGCAGTATTTT.